The 18 T cell receptor beta chains below all came from one sample that was sequenced in a study of blood T cell repertoires in COVID-19. Repertoires were generated with immunoSEQ multiplex PCR, while TCRdb's copy carries only in-frame clones and drops some. This sample has 150,000 to 200,000 clones, with approximately 86% found just once. The sequenced sample consisted of peripheral blood. All receptors come from a man aged 65 to 85 with acute or convalescent COVID-19.

The chain employs TRBV3-1 (or the pseudogene TRBV3-2) and TRBJ2-3; the D gene is possibly TRBD1 (6 bases). CDR3 length: 14 amino acids. The V gene lost 3 bases and the J gene lost 2 bases, with 9 bases spanning the gap. Germline V gene data show CDR1 as LGHDT and CDR2 as YNNKEL (reference sequence). The CDR3, as DNA: TGTGCCAGCAGCCAGGGACAACTCACAGATACGCAGTATTTT. Translating gives CASSQGQLTDTQYF.

The chain links TRBV3-1 (or the pseudogene TRBV3-2) to TRBJ1-2, with 8 bases fitting TRBD1. Germline V gives CDR1 LGHDT, CDR2 YNNKEL (reference sequence). V was pared by 2 bases and J by 8 bases, with 4 bases of the junction left unmatched. The CDR3 length is 13 residues. CDR3 nucleotides: TGTGCCAGCAGCCAAAGACAGGGGTGGGGCTACACCTTC. It specifies CASSQRQGWGYTF.

J is TRBJ2-7 and V is TRBV28, with TRBD1 matching over 9 bases. Germline CDR1 and CDR2: MDHEN and SYDVKM. J lost 6 bases, V lost 2 bases, and 5 bases had no gene match. CDR3 size: 14 residues. The CDR3 DNA sequence: TGTGCCAGCAGTTTAGGGACAGGGACTTCCGAGCAGTACTTC. The encoded protein is CASSLGTGTSEQYF.

This chain uses TRBV30 with TRBJ2-5; D is unresolved. This CDR3 contains 14 residues. In germline, CDR1 is GTSNPN, CDR2 SVGIG (reference sequence). Trimming pared 0 bases from V and 1 base from J, leaving 9 bases between. CDR3 in DNA: TGTGCCTGGAGTGTCGGAGCGCCCCAAGAGACCCAGTACTTC. This translates into CAWSVGAPQETQYF.

The genes are TRBV9 and TRBJ2-1; 13 nucleotides agree with TRBD2. Per the germline V gene, CDR1 is SGDLS and CDR2 is YYNGEE. CDR3 size: 15 residues. V gave up 4 bases and J gave up 4 bases; unmatched junction bases: 2. This CDR3 reads CASSLTSGGYNEQFF. The CDR3 nucleotides read TGTGCCAGCAGCCTGACTAGCGGGGGGTACAATGAGCAGTTCTTC.

J is TRBJ1-2 and V is TRBV15; no firm D call. Germline V gives CDR1 LNHNV, CDR2 YYDKDF (reference sequence). Trimming shortened V by 5 bases and J by 4 bases, and 17 bases separated the two germline ends. The CDR3 extends over 15 amino acids. For the CDR3, the DNA is TGTGCCACCAGCGGAGGCCCCGTCCGGGGCTATGGCTACACCTTC. This codes for CATSGGPVRGYGYTF. Looking up the rest from reference TRBV15 and TRBJ1-2 gives the full variable domain: DAMVIQNPRYQVTQFGKPVTLSCSQTLNHNVMYWYQQKSSQAPKLLFHYYDKDFNNEADTPDNFQSRRPNTSFCFLDIRSPGLGDTAMYLCATSGGPVRGYGYTFGSGTRLTVV.

This chain connects TRBV6-6 to TRBJ1-2; D remains unclear. This CDR3 comprises 14 residues. Trimming took 1 base from V and 6 from J, leaving 12 bases between them. Germline assignment: CDR1 MNHNY and CDR2 SVGAGI (reference sequence). For the CDR3, the DNA is TGTGCCAGCAGTTACTTAGAGGTCAAGCATGGCTACACCTTC. It is translated as CASSYLEVKHGYTF.

The chain joins TRBV5-1 to TRBJ2-7, with D perhaps matching TRBD2 (5 bases). V was shortened by 0 bases and J by 1 base, with 8 bases between the two germline ends. The CDR3 consists of 14 residues. In germline, CDR1 is SGHRS, CDR2 YFSETQ. The CDR3 loop is CASSLAGVSYEQYF. For the CDR3, the DNA is TGCGCCAGCAGCTTGGCCGGGGTGTCCTACGAGCAGTACTTC.

The V and J genes are TRBV29-1 and TRBJ1-1; D ambiguous. The V end was cut by 3 bases, the J end by 7 bases, with 15 bases between. CDR1 and CDR2 (germline): SQVTM, ANQGSEA. The CDR3 loop spans 13 amino acids. DNA for the CDR3: TGCAGCGTTGACTCTCGCAGGTTCTTTGAAGCTTTCTTT. It specifies CSVDSRRFFEAFF.

V usage is TRBV5-6 and J usage is TRBJ2-1; 7 bases agree with TRBD2. The ends lost 4 bases at V and 6 bases at J; junction bases unmatched: 4. Germline V lookup: CDR1 SGHDT, CDR2 YYEEEE. There are 13 residues in the CDR3. The CDR3 sequence is CASSRGGLNEQFF. Written as DNA, the CDR3 is TGTGCCAGCAGCCGCGGGGGTCTCAATGAGCAGTTCTTC.

The chain couples TRBV18 to TRBJ1-2, with no clear D. Trimming shortened V by 2 bases and J by 5 bases, and 12 bases separated the two germline ends. CDR1 and CDR2 (germline): KGHSH, LQKENI. This CDR3 contains 14 residues. The DNA for the CDR3 is TGTGCCAGCTCACCATTTTCAGGCGATTATGGCTACACCTTC. Translated: CASSPFSGDYGYTF.

This clone came up many times. The chain employs TRBV30 and TRBJ2-5, with TRBD2 identical over 7 bases. In germline, CDR1 is GTSNPN, CDR2 SVGIG (reference sequence). The CDR3 is 14 amino acids. V shed 0 bases and J 7 bases; nucleotides not matched to a gene: 8. For the CDR3, the DNA is TGTGCCTGGAGTGTAGAAGCGGGGTTGGGGACCCAGTACTTC. Protein product: CAWSVEAGLGTQYF.

J is TRBJ1-4 and V is TRBV6-5; D is uncertain. The CDR3 spans 13 residues. The germline V and J ends were trimmed by 5 bases and 8 bases, with 12 bases remaining between them. CDR1 and CDR2 from the germline V gene are MNHEY and SVGAGI. The CDR3 protein is CASSRESGEKLFF. The CDR3, as DNA: TGTGCCAGCAGTAGAGAGAGCGGGGAAAAACTGTTTTTT.

V is TRBV5-6 and J is TRBJ1-2, with TRBD1 matching over 9 bases. V lost 3 bases, J lost 4 bases, and 4 bases stayed unmatched. The CDR3 is 14 amino acids. Germline-derived CDR1 and CDR2 are SGHDT and YYEEEE. CDR3 DNA: TGTGCCAGCAGCTGGACAGGGGCTGGCTATGGCTACACCTTC. This sequence encodes CASSWTGAGYGYTF.

V gene TRBV12-3 or TRBV12-4 combines with J gene TRBJ1-2; no reliable D call. The CDR3 extends over 13 amino acids. V lost 3 bases to trimming and J lost 2 bases, with 7 bases between them. The CDR3 reads CASSFSGNYGYTF. CDR3 sequence (DNA): TGTGCCAGCAGTTTTTCGGGGAACTATGGCTACACCTTC.

J is TRBJ1-6 and V is TRBV7-9, with D maybe TRBD1 (5 bases). Germline-derived CDR1 and CDR2 are SEHNR and FQNEAQ (reference sequence). This CDR3 spans 17 amino acids. Deletions cut 3 bases from V and 0 bases from J, with 12 bases between. The chain's CDR3 is CASSLGPADSYNSPLHF. In nucleotides, the CDR3 is TGTGCCAGCAGCTTGGGGCCGGCCGACTCCTATAATTCACCCCTCCACTTT.

The chain is built from TRBV7-9 and TRBJ1-1; 10 nucleotides agree with TRBD1. There are 15 residues in the CDR3. Germline V gene data show CDR1 as SEHNR and CDR2 as FQNEAQ (reference sequence). V lost 5 bases, J lost 2 bases, and 5 bases stayed unmatched. CDR3 nucleotides: TGTGCCAGCAGCACTCGACAGGGGGCCAACACTGAAGCTTTCTTT. It translates to CASSTRQGANTEAFF. The full variable domain, completed using reference TRBV7-9 and TRBJ1-1, is DTGVSQNPRHKITKRGQNVTFRCDPISEHNRLYWYRQTLGQGPEFLTYFQNEAQLEKSRLLSDRFSAERPKGSFSTLEIQRTEQGDSAMYLCASSTRQGANTEAFFGQGTRLTVV.

This clone was observed a single time. V gene TRBV6-2 or TRBV6-3 combines with J gene TRBJ2-1; 15 bases match TRBD2. CDR3 size: 21 residues. J gave up 0 bases and V 2 bases, and 11 bases lay outside the gene matches. Germline values: CDR1 MNHEY, CDR2 SVGEGT. The CDR3 spells CASSYPRTSGGAESSYNEQFF. The CDR3 region has the DNA TGTGCCAGCAGTTACCCTAGGACTAGCGGGGGGGCCGAGAGCTCCTACAATGAGCAGTTCTTC.